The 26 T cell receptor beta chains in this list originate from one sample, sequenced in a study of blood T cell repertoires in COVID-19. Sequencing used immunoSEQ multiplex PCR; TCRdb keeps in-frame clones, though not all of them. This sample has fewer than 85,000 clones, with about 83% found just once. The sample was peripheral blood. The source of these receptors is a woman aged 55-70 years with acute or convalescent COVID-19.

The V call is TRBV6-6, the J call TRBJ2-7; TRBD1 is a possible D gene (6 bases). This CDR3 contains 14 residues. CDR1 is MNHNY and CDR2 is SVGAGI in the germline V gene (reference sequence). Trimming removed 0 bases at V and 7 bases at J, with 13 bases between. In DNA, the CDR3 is TGTGCCAGCAGTTACTCTCCAGGGGTTCTTGAGCAGTACTTC. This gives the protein CASSYSPGVLEQYF.

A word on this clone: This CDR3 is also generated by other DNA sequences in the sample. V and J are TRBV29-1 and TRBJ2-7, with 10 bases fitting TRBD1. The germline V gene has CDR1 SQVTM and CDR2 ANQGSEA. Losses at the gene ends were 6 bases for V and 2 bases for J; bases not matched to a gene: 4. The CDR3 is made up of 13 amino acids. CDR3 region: CSVGQGGAYEQYF. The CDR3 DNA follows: TGCAGCGTCGGACAGGGGGGAGCCTACGAGCAGTACTTC.

The DNA for the CDR3 is TGTGCCAGCAGCGGATACAGGGGGTCACCCCTCCACTTT. Its protein product is CASSGYRGSPLHF. The chain couples TRBV5-6 to TRBJ1-6, with 8 bases matching TRBD1. The CDR3 totals 13 residues. Germline V gene sequence: CDR1 SGHDT, CDR2 YYEEEE. Trimming at V came to 4 bases and at J to 10 bases, leaving 4 bases not matched to a gene.

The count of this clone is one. The CDR3 protein is CASSLPGVQETQYF. The CDR3 DNA reads as TGTGCCAGCAGCTTGCCGGGGGTCCAAGAGACCCAGTACTTC. The gene calls are TRBV5-4 and TRBJ2-5; tentatively, D is TRBD2 (6 bases). This CDR3 spans 14 amino acids. Germline loops: CDR1 SGHNT, CDR2 YYREEE (reference sequence). V dropped 1 base and J dropped 1 base, with 8 bases sitting between them. Full variable domain (remainder filled in from reference TRBV5-4 and TRBJ2-5): ETGVTQSPTHLIKTRGQQVTLRCSSQSGHNTVSWYQQALGQGPQFIFQYYREEENGRGNFPPRFSGLQFPNYSSELNVNALELDDSALYLCASSLPGVQETQYFGPGTRLLVL.

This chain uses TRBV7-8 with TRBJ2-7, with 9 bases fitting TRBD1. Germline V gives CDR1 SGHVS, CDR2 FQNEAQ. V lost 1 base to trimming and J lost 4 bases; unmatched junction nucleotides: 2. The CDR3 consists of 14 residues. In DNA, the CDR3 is TGTGCCAGCAGCTTAGTGGGACAGGGTTACGAGCAGTACTTC. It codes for CASSLVGQGYEQYF.

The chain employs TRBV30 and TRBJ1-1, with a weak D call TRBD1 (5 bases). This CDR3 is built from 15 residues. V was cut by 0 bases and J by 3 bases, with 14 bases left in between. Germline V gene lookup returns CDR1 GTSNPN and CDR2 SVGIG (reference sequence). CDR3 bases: TGTGCCTGGAGTGTACTCAGGGTTGTAGACACTGAAGCTTTCTTT. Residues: CAWSVLRVVDTEAFF.

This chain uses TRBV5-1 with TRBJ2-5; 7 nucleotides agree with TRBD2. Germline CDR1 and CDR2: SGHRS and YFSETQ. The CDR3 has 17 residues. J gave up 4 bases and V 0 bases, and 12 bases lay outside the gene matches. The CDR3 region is CASSLVGVGGPGETQYF. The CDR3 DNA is TGCGCCAGCAGCTTGGTTGGAGTGGGAGGGCCCGGAGAGACCCAGTACTTC.

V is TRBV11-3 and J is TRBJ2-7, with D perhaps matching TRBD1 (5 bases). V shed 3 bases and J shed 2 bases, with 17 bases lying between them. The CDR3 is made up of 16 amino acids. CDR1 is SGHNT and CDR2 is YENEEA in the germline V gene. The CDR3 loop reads CASSFDRTKKAYEQYF. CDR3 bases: TGTGCCAGCAGCTTCGATCGGACAAAGAAAGCCTACGAGCAGTACTTC.

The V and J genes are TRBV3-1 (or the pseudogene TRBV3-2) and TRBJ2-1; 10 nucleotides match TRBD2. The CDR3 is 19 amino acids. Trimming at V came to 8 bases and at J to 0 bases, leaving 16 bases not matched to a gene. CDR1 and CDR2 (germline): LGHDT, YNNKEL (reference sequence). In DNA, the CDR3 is TGTGCCAGCGGCGGGGTAGCGGGAGGAAAGTATAGCTCCTACAATGAGCAGTTCTTC. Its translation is CASGGVAGGKYSSYNEQFF.

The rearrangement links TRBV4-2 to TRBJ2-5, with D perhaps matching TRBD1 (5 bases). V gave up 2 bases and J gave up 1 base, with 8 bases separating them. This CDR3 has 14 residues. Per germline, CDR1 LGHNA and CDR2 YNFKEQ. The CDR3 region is CASSQSRVQETQYF. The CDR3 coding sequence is TGTGCCAGCAGCCAAAGCAGGGTCCAAGAGACCCAGTACTTC.

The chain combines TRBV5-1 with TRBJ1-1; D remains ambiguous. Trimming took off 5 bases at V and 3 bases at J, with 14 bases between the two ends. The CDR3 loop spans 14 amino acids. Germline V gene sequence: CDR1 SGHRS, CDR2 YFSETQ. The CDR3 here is CASRPASRDTEAFF. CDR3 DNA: TGCGCCAGCAGACCCGCTTCCCGGGACACTGAAGCTTTCTTT.

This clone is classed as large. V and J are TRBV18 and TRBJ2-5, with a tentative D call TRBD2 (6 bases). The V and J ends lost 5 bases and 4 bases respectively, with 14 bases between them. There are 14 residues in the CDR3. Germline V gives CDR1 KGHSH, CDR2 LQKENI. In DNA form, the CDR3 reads TGTGCCAGCTCAAACCCCCCGGAGGGAGAGACCCAGTACTTC. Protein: CASSNPPEGETQYF.

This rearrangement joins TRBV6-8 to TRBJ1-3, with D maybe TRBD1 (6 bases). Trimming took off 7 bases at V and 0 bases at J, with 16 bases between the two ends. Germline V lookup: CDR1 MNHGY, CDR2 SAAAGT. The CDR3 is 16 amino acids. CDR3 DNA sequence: TGTGCCAGCACCAAGACCCGGGACACCTCTGGAAACACCATATATTTT. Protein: CASTKTRDTSGNTIYF.

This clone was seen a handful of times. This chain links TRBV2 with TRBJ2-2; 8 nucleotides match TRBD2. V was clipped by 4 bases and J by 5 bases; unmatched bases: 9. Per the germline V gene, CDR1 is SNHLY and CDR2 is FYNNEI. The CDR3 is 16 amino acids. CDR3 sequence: CASSAEGLANTGELFF. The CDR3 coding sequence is TGTGCCAGCAGTGCAGAAGGACTAGCCAATACCGGGGAGCTGTTTTTT.

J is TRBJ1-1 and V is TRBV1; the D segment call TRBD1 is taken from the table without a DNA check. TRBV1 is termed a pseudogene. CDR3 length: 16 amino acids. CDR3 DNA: TGCACCAGCAGCCACTTAGCACAGGGAAAGGACACTGAAGCTTTCTTT. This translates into CTSSHLAQGKDTEAFF.

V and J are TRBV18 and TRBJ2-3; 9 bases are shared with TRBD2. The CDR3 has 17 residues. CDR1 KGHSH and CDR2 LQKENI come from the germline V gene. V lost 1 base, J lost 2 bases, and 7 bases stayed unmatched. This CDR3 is CASSPLRGTSNTDTQYF. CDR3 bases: TGTGCCAGCTCACCACTTCGGGGGACTAGCAACACAGATACGCAGTATTTT.

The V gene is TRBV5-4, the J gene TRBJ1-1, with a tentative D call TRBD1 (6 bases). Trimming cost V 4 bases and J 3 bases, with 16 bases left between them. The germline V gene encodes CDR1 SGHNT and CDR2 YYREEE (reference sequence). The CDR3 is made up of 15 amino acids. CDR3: CASSLPQGDYTEAFF. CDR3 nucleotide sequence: TGTGCCAGCAGCCTACCACAGGGAGATTACACTGAAGCTTTCTTT.

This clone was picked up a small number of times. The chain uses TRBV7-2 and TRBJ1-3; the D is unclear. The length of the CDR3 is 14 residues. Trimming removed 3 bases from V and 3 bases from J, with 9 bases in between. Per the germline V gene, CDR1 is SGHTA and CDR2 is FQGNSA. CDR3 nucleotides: TGTGCCAGCAGCTTGACAATGGGTGGAAACACCATATATTTT. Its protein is CASSLTMGGNTIYF.

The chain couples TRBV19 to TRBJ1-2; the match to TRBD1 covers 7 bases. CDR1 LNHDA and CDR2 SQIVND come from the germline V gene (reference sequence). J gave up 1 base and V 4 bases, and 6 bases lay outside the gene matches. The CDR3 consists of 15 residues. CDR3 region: CASSRTQGNNYGYTF. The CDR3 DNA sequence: TGTGCCAGTAGTAGGACACAGGGGAATAACTATGGCTACACCTTC.

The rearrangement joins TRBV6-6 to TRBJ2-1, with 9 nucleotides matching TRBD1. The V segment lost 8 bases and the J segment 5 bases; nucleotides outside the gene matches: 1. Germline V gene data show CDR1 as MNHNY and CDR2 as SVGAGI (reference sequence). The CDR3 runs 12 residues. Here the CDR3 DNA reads TGTGCCAGCGGACAGGGGAACAATGAGCAGTTCTTC. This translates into CASGQGNNEQFF.

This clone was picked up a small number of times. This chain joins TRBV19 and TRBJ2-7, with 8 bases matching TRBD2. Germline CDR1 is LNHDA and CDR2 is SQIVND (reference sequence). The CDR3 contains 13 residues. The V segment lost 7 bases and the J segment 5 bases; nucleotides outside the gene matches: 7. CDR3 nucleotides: TGTGCCAGTAAACGGGAGGGTAGAGACGAGCAGTACTTC. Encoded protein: CASKREGRDEQYF.

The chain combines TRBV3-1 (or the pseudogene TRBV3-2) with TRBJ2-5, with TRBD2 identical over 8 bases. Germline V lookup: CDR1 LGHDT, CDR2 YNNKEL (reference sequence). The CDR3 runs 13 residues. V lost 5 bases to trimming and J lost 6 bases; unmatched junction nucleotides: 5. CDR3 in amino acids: CASSGLAGKTQYF. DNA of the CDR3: TGTGCCAGCAGCGGACTAGCTGGCAAGACCCAGTACTTC.

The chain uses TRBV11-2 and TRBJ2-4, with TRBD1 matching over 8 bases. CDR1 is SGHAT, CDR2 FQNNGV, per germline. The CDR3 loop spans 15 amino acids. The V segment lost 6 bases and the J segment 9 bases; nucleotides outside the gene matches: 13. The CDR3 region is CASSTDRALGAIQYF. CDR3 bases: TGTGCCAGCAGTACGGACAGGGCCCTGGGGGCCATTCAGTACTTC.

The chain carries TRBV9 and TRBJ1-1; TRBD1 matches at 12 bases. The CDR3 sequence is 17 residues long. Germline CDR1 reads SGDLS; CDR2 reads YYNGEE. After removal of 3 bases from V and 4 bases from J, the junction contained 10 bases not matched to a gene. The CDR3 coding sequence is TGTGCCAGCAGCGCCTCTCCCGGGACAGGGGGCCTCACTGAAGCTTTCTTT. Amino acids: CASSASPGTGGLTEAFF.

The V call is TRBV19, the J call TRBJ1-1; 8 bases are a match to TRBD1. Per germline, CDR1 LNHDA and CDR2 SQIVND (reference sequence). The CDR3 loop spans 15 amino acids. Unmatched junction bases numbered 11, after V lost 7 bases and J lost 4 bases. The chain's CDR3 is CASTHRTGLGTEAFF. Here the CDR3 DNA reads TGTGCCAGTACTCATCGGACAGGGCTAGGCACTGAAGCTTTCTTT.

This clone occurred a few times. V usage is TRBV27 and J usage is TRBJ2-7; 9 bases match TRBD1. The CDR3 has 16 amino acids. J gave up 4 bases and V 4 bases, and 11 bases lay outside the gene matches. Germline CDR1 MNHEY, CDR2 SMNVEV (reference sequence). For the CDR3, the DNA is TGTGCCAGCAGTTCCGGAGCGGGACAGGGTAGGTACGAGCAGTACTTC. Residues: CASSSGAGQGRYEQYF.